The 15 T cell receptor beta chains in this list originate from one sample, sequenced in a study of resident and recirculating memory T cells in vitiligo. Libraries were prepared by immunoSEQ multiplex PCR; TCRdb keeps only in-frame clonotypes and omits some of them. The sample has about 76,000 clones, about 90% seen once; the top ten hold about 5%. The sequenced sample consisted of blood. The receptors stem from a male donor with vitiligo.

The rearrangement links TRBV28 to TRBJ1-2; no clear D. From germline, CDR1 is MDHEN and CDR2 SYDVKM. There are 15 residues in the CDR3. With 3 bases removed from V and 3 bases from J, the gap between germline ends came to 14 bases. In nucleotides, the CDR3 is TGTGCCAGCAGTTTCCCCCCAGGATCTGACTATGGCTACACCTTC. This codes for CASSFPPGSDYGYTF.

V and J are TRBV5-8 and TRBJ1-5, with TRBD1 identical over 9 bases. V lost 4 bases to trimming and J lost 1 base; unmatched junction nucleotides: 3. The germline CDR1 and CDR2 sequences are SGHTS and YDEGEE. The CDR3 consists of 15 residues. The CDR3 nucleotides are TGTGCCAGCAGCCCACAGGGGGCAAGCAATCAGCCCCAGCATTTT. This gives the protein CASSPQGASNQPQHF.

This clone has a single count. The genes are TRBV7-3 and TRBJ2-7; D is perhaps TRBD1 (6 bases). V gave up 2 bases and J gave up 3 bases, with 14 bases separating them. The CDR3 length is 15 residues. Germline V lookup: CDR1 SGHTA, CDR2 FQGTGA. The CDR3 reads CASSLYGGQSYEQYF. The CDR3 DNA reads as TGTGCCAGCAGCTTATATGGGGGACAAAGCTACGAGCAGTACTTC.

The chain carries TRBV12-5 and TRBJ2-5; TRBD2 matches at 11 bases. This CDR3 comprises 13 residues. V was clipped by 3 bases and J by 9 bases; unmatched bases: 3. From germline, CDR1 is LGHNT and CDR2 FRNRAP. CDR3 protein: CASGFLAGGPQYF. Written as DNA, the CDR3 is TGTGCTAGTGGTTTCTTAGCGGGAGGGCCCCAGTACTTC. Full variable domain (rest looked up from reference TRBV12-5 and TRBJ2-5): DARVTQTPRHKVTEMGQEVTMRCQPILGHNTVFWYRQTMMQGLELLAYFRNRAPLDDSGMPKDRFSAEMPDATLATLKIQPSEPRDSAVYFCASGFLAGGPQYFGPGTRLLVL.

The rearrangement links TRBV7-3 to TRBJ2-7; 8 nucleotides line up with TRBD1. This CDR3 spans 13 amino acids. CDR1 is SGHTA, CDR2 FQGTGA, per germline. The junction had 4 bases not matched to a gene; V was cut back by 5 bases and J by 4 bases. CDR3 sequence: CASSRDRGYEQYF. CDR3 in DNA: TGTGCCAGCAGCCGCGACAGGGGTTACGAGCAGTACTTC.

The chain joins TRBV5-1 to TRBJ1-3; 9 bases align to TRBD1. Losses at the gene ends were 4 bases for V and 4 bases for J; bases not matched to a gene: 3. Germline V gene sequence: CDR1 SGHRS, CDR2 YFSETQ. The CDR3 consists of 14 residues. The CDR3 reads CASSEQGAGNTIYF. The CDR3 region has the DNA TGCGCCAGCAGCGAACAGGGGGCCGGAAACACCATATATTTT.

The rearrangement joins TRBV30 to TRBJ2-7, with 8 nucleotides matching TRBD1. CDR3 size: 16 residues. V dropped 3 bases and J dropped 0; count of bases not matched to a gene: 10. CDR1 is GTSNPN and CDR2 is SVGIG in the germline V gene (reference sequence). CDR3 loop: CAWRTLGQGRSYEQYF. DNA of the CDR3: TGTGCCTGGAGGACGCTCGGACAGGGACGCTCCTACGAGCAGTACTTC.

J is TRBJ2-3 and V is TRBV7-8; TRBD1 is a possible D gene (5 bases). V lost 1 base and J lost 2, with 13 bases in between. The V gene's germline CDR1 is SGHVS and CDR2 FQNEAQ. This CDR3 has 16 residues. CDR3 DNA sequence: TGTGCCAGCAGCTTAGGGTTGACAGACCCCACAGATACGCAGTATTTT. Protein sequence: CASSLGLTDPTDTQYF.

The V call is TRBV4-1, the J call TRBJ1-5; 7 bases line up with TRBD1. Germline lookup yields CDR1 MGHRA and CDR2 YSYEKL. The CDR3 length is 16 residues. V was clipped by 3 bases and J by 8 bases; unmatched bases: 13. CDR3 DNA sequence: TGCGCCAGCAGCCACTCAAGGGTACAGGGGAGGAAGCCCCAGCATTTT. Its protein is CASSHSRVQGRKPQHF.

As DNA, the CDR3 is TGCGCCAGCAGCCAACGTCCCCGGACAGGCGTGTCTAACTATGGCTACACCTTC. This encodes CASSQRPRTGVSNYGYTF. The chain has TRBV5-1 and TRBJ1-2; the match to TRBD1 covers 7 bases. With 4 bases clipped from V and 0 bases from J, the junction kept 15 bases outside the gene matches. The CDR3 runs 18 residues. Germline V gene sequence: CDR1 SGHRS, CDR2 YFSETQ. Full variable domain (remainder filled in from reference TRBV5-1 and TRBJ1-2): KAGVTQTPRYLIKTRGQQVTLSCSPISGHRSVSWYQQTPGQGLQFLFEYFSETQRNKGNFPGRFSGRQFSNSRSEMNVSTLELGDSALYLCASSQRPRTGVSNYGYTFGSGTRLTVV.

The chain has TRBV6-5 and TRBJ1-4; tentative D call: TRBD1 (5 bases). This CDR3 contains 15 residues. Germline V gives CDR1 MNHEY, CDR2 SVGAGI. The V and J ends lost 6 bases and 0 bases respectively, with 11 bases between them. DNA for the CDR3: TGTGCCAGCAGGGGACTTCAGGCAACTAATGAAAAACTGTTTTTT. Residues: CASRGLQATNEKLFF.

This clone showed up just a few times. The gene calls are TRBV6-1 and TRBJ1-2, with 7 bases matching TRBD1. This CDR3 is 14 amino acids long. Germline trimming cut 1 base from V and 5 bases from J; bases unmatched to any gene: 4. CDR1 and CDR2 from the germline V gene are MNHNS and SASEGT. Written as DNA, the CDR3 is TGTGCCAGCAGTGAAGGACAGGGTGATTATGGCTACACCTTC. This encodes CASSEGQGDYGYTF.

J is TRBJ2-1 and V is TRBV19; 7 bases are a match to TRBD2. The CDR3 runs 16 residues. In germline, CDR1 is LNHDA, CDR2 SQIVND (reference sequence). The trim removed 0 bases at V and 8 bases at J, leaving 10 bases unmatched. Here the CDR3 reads CASSIEGGGTGDEQFF. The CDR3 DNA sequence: TGTGCCAGTAGTATAGAGGGGGGAGGGACGGGGGATGAGCAGTTCTTC. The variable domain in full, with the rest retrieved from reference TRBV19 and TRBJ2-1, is DGGITQSPKYLFRKEGQNVTLSCEQNLNHDAMYWYRQDPGQGLRLIYYSQIVNDFQKGDIAEGYSVSREKKESFPLTVTSAQKNPTAFYLCASSIEGGGTGDEQFFGPGTRLTVL.

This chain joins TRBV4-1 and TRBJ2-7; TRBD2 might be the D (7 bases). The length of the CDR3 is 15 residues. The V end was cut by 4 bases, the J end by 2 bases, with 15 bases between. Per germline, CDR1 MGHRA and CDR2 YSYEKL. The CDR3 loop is CASSPFLGGAYEQYF. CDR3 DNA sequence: TGCGCCAGCAGCCCATTTCTAGGGGGGGCCTACGAGCAGTACTTC.

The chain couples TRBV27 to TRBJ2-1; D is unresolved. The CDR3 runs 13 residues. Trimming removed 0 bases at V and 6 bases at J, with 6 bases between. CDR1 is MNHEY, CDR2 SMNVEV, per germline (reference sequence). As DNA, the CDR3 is TGTGCCAGCAGTTTATCGAGTCTCAATGAGCAGTTCTTC. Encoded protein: CASSLSSLNEQFF.